The present T cell receptor beta chain was sequenced within a study of blood T cell repertoires in COVID-19. Overall study: From the United States, Italy and Spain came samples of acute and convalescent COVID-19.

Germline V CDR1 and CDR2: MNHEY, SMNVEV (reference sequence). The V and J ends lost 0 bases and 2 bases respectively, with 24 bases between them. The CDR3 is 20 amino acids. TCRdb's copy holds only in-frame clones and misses some; the assay was immunoSEQ multiplex PCR. This sample has about 68,000 clones, with over 80% found just once. This receptor was identified in a human donor in a cohort sampled during active COVID-19. The chain has TRBV27 and TRBJ2-3; D is unclear. The sequencing sample was made of peripheral blood. CDR3 nucleotides: TGTGCCAGCAGTTTATCCCCCCCCCAGGTTGGGCTTCCCACCACAGATACGCAGTATTTT. This sequence encodes CASSLSPPQVGLPTTDTQYF.